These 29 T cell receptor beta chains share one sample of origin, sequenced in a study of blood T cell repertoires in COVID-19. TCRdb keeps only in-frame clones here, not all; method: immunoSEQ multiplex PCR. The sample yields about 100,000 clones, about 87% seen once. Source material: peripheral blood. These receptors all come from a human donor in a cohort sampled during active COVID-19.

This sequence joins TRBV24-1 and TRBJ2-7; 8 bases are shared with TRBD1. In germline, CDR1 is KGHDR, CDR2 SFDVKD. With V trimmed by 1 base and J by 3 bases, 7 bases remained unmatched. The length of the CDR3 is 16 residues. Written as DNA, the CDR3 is TGTGCCACCAGTGATTTACCCGACAGGGGCTACTACGAGCAGTACTTC. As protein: CATSDLPDRGYYEQYF.

The chain's CDR3 is CASSRTSGASTDTQYF. DNA of the CDR3: TGTGCCAGCAGTCGGACTAGCGGTGCTAGCACAGATACGCAGTATTTT. The chain recombines TRBV2 with TRBJ2-3; 10 bases map to TRBD2. Trimming removed 5 bases from V and 0 bases from J; junction bases left unmatched: 5. In germline, CDR1 is SNHLY, CDR2 FYNNEI. This CDR3 has 16 amino acids.

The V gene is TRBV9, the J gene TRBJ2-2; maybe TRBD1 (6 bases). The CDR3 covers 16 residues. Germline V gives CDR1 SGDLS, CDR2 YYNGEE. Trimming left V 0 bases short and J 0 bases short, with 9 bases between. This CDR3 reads CASSVAGHANTGELFF. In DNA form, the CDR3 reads TGTGCCAGCAGCGTAGCGGGACATGCGAACACCGGGGAGCTGTTTTTT.

The CDR3 reads CASGLQGGADTQYF. The CDR3 DNA reads TGTGCTAGTGGCTTACAGGGGGGGGCAGATACGCAGTATTTT. The genes are TRBV12-5 and TRBJ2-3; tentative D call: TRBD1 (8 bases). Trimming cost V 6 bases and J 4 bases, with 14 bases left between them. Germline V lookup: CDR1 LGHNT, CDR2 FRNRAP. The CDR3 spans 14 residues.

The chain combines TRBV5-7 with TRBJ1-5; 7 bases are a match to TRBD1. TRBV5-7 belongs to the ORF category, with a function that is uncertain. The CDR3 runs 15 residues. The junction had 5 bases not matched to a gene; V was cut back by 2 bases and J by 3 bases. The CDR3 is CASSFLGQANQPQHF. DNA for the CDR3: TGTGCCAGCAGCTTCTTAGGACAGGCCAATCAGCCCCAGCATTTT.

CDR3: CASSLVPGGQPQHF. DNA for the CDR3: TGTGCCAGCAGCTTAGTTCCGGGAGGTCAGCCCCAGCATTTT. The rearrangement links TRBV11-2 to TRBJ1-5, with D unclear. The CDR3 runs 14 residues. Trimming took off 1 base at V and 6 bases at J, with 10 bases between the two ends. Germline assignment: CDR1 SGHAT and CDR2 FQNNGV.

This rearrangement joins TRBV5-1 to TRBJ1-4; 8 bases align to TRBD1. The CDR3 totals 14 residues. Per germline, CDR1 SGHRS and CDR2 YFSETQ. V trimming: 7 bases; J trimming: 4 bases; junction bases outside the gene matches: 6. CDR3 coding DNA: TGCGCCAGCGGTAAACAGGGGGGTAATGAAAAACTGTTTTTT. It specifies CASGKQGGNEKLFF.

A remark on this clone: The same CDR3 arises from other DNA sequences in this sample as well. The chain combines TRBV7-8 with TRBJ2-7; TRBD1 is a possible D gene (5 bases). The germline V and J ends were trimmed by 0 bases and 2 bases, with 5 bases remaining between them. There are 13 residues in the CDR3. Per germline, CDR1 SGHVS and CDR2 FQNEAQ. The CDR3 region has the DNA TGTGCCAGCAGCTTAGCCAGGGCCTACGAGCAGTACTTC. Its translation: CASSLARAYEQYF.

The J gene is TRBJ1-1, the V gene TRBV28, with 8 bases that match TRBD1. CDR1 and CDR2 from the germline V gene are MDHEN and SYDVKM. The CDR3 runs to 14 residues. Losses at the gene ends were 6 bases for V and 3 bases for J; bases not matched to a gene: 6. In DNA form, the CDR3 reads TGTGCCAGCAGGGGAACCAGGGGGCACACTGAAGCTTTCTTT. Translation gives CASRGTRGHTEAFF.

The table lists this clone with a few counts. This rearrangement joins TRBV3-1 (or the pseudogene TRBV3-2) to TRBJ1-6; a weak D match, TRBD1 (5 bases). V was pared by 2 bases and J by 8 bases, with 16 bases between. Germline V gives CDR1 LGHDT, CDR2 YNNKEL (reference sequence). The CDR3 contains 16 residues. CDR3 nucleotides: TGTGCCAGCAGCCAACACCGGGCGGGACGCGATTCACCCCTCCACTTT. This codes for CASSQHRAGRDSPLHF.

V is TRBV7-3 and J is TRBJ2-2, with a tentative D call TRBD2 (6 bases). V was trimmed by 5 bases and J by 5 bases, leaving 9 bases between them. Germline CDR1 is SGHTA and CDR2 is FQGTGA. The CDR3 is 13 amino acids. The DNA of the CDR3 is TGTGCCAGCAGCCCGGGGACTACCGGGGAGCTGTTTTTT. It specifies CASSPGTTGELFF.

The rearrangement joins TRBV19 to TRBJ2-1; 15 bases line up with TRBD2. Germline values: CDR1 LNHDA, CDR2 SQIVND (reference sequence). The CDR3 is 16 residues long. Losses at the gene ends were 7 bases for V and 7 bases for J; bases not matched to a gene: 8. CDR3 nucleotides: TGTGCCAGTAAATCCTTGGGACTAGCGGGAGGTAATGAGCAGTTCTTC. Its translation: CASKSLGLAGGNEQFF.

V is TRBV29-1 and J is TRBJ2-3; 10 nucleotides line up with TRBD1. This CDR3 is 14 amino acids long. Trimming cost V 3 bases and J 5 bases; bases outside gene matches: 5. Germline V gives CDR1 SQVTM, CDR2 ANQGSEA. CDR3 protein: CSVDPGQGLDTQYF. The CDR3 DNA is TGCAGCGTTGACCCGGGACAGGGGTTAGATACGCAGTATTTT.

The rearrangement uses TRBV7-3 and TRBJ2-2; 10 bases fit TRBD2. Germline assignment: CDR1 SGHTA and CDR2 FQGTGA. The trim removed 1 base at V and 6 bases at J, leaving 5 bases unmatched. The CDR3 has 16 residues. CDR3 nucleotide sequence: TGTGCCAGCAGCTTAATCCCTAGCGGGAGCGCCGGGGAGCTGTTTTTT. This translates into CASSLIPSGSAGELFF. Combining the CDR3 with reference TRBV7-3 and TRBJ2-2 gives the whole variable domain GAGVSQTPSNKVTEKGKYVELRCDPISGHTALYWYRQSLGQGPEFLIYFQGTGAADDSGLPNDRFFAVRPEGSVSTLKIQRTERGDSAVYLCASSLIPSGSAGELFFGEGSRLTVL.

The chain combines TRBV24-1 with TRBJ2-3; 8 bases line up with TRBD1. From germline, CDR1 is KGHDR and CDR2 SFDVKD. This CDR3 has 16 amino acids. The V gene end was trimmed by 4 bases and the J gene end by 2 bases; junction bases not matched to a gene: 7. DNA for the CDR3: TGTGCCACCAGTGACGCTGGACAGGGACCCACAGATACGCAGTATTTT. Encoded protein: CATSDAGQGPTDTQYF.

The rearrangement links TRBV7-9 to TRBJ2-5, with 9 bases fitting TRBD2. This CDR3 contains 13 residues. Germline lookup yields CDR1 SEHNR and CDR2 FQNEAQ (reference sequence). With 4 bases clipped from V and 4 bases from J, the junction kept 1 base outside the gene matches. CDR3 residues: CASSSAGGETQYF. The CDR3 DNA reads TGTGCCAGCAGCTCAGCGGGAGGAGAGACCCAGTACTTC. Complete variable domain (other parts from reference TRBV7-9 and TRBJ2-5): DTGVSQNPRHKITKRGQNVTFRCDPISEHNRLYWYRQTLGQGPEFLTYFQNEAQLEKSRLLSDRFSAERPKGSFSTLEIQRTEQGDSAMYLCASSSAGGETQYFGPGTRLLVL.

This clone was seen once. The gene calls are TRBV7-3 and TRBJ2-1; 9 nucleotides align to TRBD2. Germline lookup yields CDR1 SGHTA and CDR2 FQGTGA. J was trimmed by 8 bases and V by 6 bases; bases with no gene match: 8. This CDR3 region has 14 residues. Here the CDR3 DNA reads TGTGCCAGCAGTCCCACTAGCGGGCGAGATGAGCAGTTCTTC. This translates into CASSPTSGRDEQFF.

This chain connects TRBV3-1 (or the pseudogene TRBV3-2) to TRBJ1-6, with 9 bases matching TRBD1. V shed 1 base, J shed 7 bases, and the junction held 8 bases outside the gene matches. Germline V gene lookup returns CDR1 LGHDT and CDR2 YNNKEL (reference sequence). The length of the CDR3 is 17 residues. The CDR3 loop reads CASSQGAGTGSNSPLHF. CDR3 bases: TGTGCCAGCAGCCAAGGGGCCGGGACAGGGTCAAATTCACCCCTCCACTTT.

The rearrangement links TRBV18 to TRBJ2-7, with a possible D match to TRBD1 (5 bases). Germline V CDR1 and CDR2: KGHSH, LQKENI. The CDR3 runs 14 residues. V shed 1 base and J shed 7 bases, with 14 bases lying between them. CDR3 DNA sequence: TGTGCCAGCTCACCACAGGGGATACTACTGGAGCAGTACTTC. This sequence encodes CASSPQGILLEQYF.

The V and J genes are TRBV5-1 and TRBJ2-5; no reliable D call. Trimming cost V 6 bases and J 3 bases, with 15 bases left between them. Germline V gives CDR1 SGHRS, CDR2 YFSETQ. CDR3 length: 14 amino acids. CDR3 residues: CASTWALPEETQYF. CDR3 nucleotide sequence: TGCGCCAGCACCTGGGCCCTACCGGAAGAGACCCAGTACTTC.

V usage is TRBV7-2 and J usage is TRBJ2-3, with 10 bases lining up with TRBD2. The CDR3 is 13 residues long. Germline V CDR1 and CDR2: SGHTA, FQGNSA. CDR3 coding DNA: TGTGCGAGTCCCCCCCAGCGGGAGGGCATGCAGTATTTT. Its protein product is CASPPQREGMQYF.

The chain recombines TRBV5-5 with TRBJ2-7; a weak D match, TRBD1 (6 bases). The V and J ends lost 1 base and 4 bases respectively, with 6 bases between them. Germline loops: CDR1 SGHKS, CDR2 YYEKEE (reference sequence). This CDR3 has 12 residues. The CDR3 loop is CASSLTGYEQYF. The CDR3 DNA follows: TGTGCCAGCAGCTTGACAGGGTACGAGCAGTACTTC.

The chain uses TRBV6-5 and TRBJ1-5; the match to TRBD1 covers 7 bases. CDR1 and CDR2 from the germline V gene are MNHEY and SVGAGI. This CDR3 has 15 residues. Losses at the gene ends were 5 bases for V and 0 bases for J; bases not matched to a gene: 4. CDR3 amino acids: CASSSTGDSNQPQHF. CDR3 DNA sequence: TGTGCCAGCAGTAGCACAGGGGATAGCAATCAGCCCCAGCATTTT.

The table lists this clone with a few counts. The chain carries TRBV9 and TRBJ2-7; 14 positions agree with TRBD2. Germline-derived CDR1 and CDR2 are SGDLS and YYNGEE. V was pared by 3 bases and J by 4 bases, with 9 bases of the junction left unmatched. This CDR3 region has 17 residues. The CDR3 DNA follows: TGTGCCAGCAGCGGAAAGGGACTAGCGGGAGCCCCATACGAGCAGTACTTC. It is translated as CASSGKGLAGAPYEQYF.

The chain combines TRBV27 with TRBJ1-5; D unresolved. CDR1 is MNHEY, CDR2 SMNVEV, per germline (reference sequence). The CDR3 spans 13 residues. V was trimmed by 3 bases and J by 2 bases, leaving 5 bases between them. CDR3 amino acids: CASSLSGNQPQHF. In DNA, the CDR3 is TGTGCCAGCAGTTTGTCAGGCAATCAGCCCCAGCATTTT.

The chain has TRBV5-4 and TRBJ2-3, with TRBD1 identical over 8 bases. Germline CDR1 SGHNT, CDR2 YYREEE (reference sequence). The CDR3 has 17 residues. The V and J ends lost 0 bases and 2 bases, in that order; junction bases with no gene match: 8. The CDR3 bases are TGTGCCAGCAGCTTGGTCCTAACAGGGGGGTACACAGATACGCAGTATTTT. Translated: CASSLVLTGGYTDTQYF.

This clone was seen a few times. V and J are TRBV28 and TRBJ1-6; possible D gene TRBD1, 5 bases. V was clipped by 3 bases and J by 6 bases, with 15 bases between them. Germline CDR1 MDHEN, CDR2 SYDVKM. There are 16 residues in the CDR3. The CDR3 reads CASSFSRANGNSPLHF. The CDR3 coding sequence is TGTGCCAGCAGTTTCTCCAGGGCCAACGGTAATTCACCCCTCCACTTT.

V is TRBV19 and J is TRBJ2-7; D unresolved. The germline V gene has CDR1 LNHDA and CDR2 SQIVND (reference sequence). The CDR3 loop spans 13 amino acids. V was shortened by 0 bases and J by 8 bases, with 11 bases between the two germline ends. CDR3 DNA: TGTGCCAGTAGTATAGATCGGAGTGCACAGCAGTACTTC. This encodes CASSIDRSAQQYF.

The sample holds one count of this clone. The CDR3 nucleotides are TGTGCCAGCAGTTTTGGCAGGGGTCTAGATACGCAGTATTTT. As protein: CASSFGRGLDTQYF. V is TRBV27 and J is TRBJ2-3, with a tentative D call TRBD1 (6 bases). Germline assignment: CDR1 MNHEY and CDR2 SMNVEV (reference sequence). The V end was cut by 3 bases, the J end by 5 bases, with 12 bases between. This CDR3 has 14 residues.